Listed here is a single T cell receptor (beta chain). The antigen remains undetermined. These data belong to a study of PD-1 blockade in classical Hodgkin lymphoma. The study, taken as a whole, reports: By C4D1, CD4+ diversity increased significantly, especially in complete responders.

Germline CDR1 reads SGHVS; CDR2 reads FQNEAQ. V was clipped by 1 base and J by 4 bases, with 14 bases between them. The CDR3 is 16 amino acids. Measured with immunoSEQ multiplex PCR; TCRdb has only the in-frame clones, and not every one. The repertoire includes several thousand clones, roughly 65% of them detected once, and around 24% sits in the top ten. Time point denoted: cycle 4 day 1 (C4D1), after less than seven weeks of nivolumab. Each patient relapsed following autologous stem cell transplantation, and prior brentuximab vedotin exposure differed. From thawed PBMCs, magnetic negative selection was used to isolate the CD8+ T cells.

The receptor was derived from a human donor with classical Hodgkin lymphoma. This specimen was CD8+ T cells from blood, taken before the fourth cycle of nivolumab. This rearrangement joins TRBV7-8 to TRBJ1-5; D possibly corresponds to TRBD1 (6 bases). Written as DNA, the CDR3 is TGTGCCAGCAGCTTAGAGGGACAATCCTCAAATCAGCCCCAGCATTTT. Its protein product is CASSLEGQSSNQPQHF.